One and the same sample provided the 21 T cell receptor beta chains below, sequenced in a study of beta chain features in type 1 diabetes. The antigens of these receptors remain unknown. Study observations and caveats: Moderately but significantly shorter TCRB CDR3s were found in Type 1 diabetes patients in all four CD4+ subsets.

Since all of the isolated RNA was reverse transcribed, expressed TCRB transcripts were what got sequenced. Produced via immunoSEQ multiplex PCR; TCRdb's table is partial and in-frame only. The table shows around 130,000 clones, with roughly 10% occurring only once. Sequenced: central memory CD4+ T cells from blood. These receptors were collected from a man under 40 with type 1 diabetes.

This chain connects TRBV23-1 to TRBJ2-2, with 10 bases lining up with TRBD2. TRBV23-1 is sorted into the ORF group, with uncertain function. The ends lost 2 bases at V and 7 bases at J; junction bases unmatched: 10. The CDR3 runs to 17 residues. The DNA for the CDR3 is TGCGCCAGCAGTCAAGGTCAGCGGGGGGGCCTCGGCGGGGAGCTGTTTTTT. Encoded protein: CASSQGQRGGLGGELFF.

The sample holds a few counts of this clone. The rearrangement joins TRBV11-2 to TRBJ1-2; D uncertain. Trimming shortened V by 0 bases and J by 8 bases, and 13 bases separated the two germline ends. CDR1 SGHAT and CDR2 FQNNGV come from the germline V gene. This CDR3 comprises 14 residues. CDR3 residues: CASSLDLSARGYTF. The CDR3 bases are TGTGCCAGCAGCTTAGATCTAAGCGCGCGAGGCTACACCTTC.

V gene TRBV5-4 combines with J gene TRBJ1-6; D unclear. Trimming cost V 2 bases and J 10 bases, with 19 bases left between them. The germline V gene encodes CDR1 SGHNT and CDR2 YYREEE (reference sequence). This CDR3 is 16 amino acids long. The CDR3 here is CASSLAAGRFRSPLHF. The CDR3, as DNA: TGTGCCAGCAGCTTAGCCGCAGGCCGGTTTCGCTCACCCCTCCACTTT.

In this sample, this clone turned up a few times. The V and J genes are TRBV9 and TRBJ1-2; D uncertain. The germline V gene has CDR1 SGDLS and CDR2 YYNGEE. V was clipped by 5 bases and J by 5 bases, with 19 bases between them. The CDR3 spans 15 residues. The CDR3 protein is CASSPTSGIGYGYTF. CDR3 nucleotide sequence: TGTGCCAGCAGTCCTACCTCCGGGATAGGGTATGGCTACACCTTC.

This chain connects TRBV12-5 to TRBJ2-5; maybe TRBD1 (6 bases). The CDR3 loop spans 14 amino acids. V was shortened by 4 bases and J by 1 base, with 10 bases between the two germline ends. CDR1 and CDR2 from the germline V gene are LGHNT and FRNRAP. This CDR3 is CASGSVDSQETQYF. CDR3 nucleotides: TGTGCTAGTGGTTCGGTGGACAGCCAAGAGACCCAGTACTTC.

The sample holds a few counts of this clone. This rearrangement joins TRBV5-1 to TRBJ2-5; TRBD2 agrees at 14 bases. CDR3 length equals 16 residues. Looked up from germline, CDR1 is SGHRS and CDR2 is YFSETQ. Unmatched junction bases numbered 7, after V lost 4 bases and J lost 5 bases. This chain's CDR3 is CASSVGLAGDGETQYF. In DNA form, the CDR3 reads TGCGCCAGCAGCGTGGGACTAGCGGGGGACGGGGAGACCCAGTACTTC.

The chain couples TRBV6-5 to TRBJ2-7, with TRBD1 matching over 8 bases. Germline CDR1 MNHEY, CDR2 SVGAGI. The CDR3 extends over 14 amino acids. V shed 5 bases and J 3 bases; nucleotides not matched to a gene: 6. The CDR3, as DNA: TGTGCCAGCAGTCGGCAGGGACAGGTCTACGAGCAGTACTTC. Its protein is CASSRQGQVYEQYF.

This clone was recorded a few times. The J gene is TRBJ1-6, the V gene TRBV18; 8 bases fit TRBD1. Germline lookup yields CDR1 KGHSH and CDR2 LQKENI. Unmatched junction bases numbered 5, after V lost 3 bases and J lost 7 bases. This CDR3 contains 15 residues. The CDR3 nucleotides read TGTGCCAGCTCACCCCAGGGGGCCGTGAATTCACCCCTCCACTTT. It encodes CASSPQGAVNSPLHF.

This clone was seen more than once but under ten times. The V and J genes are TRBV7-2 and TRBJ2-7; D gene uncertain. Trimming left V 1 base short and J 1 base short, with 8 bases between. This CDR3 spans 14 amino acids. Per the germline V gene, CDR1 is SGHTA and CDR2 is FQGNSA. CDR3 nucleotide sequence: TGTGCCAGCAGCTTAGGTCCGGTTTCCTACGAGCAGTACTTC. Residues: CASSLGPVSYEQYF.

V and J are TRBV5-1 and TRBJ2-1, with 10 bases identical to TRBD2. The ends lost 4 bases at V and 8 bases at J; junction bases unmatched: 6. The CDR3 runs to 14 residues. CDR1 and CDR2 from the germline V gene are SGHRS and YFSETQ. The CDR3 region is CASSPGLAGDEQFF. The CDR3 DNA reads TGCGCCAGCAGCCCCGGCCTAGCGGGGGATGAGCAGTTCTTC. Full variable domain (outside the CDR3, taken from reference TRBV5-1 and TRBJ2-1): KAGVTQTPRYLIKTRGQQVTLSCSPISGHRSVSWYQQTPGQGLQFLFEYFSETQRNKGNFPGRFSGRQFSNSRSEMNVSTLELGDSALYLCASSPGLAGDEQFFGPGTRLTVL.

This clone has a handful of counts. This sequence joins TRBV30 and TRBJ2-3; 13 bases align to TRBD2. This CDR3 is 16 amino acids long. V trimming: 8 bases; J trimming: 1 base; junction bases outside the gene matches: 9. Looked up from germline, CDR1 is GTSNPN and CDR2 is SVGIG (reference sequence). In nucleotides, the CDR3 is TGTGCCGGCTTAAGTGGGACTAGCGGGGGCACAGATACGCAGTATTTT. Translation gives CAGLSGTSGGTDTQYF. Supplemented by reference TRBV30 and TRBJ2-3, the full variable domain reads SQTIHQWPATLVQPVGSPLSLECTVEGTSNPNLYWYRQAAGRGLQLLFYSVGIGQISSEVPQNLSASRPQDRQFILSSKKLLLSDSGFYLCAGLSGTSGGTDTQYFGPGTRLTVL.

For the CDR3, the DNA is TGTGCCAGCAGGGGACAAGCCAAAAACATTCAGTACTTC. It codes for CASRGQAKNIQYF. The chain uses TRBV2 and TRBJ2-4; TRBD1 is a possible D gene (6 bases). In germline, CDR1 is SNHLY, CDR2 FYNNEI. The V and J ends lost 6 bases and 0 bases respectively, with 6 bases between them. CDR3 length: 13 amino acids.

This clone was detected a few times. The chain combines TRBV7-2 with TRBJ2-7; 11 bases line up with TRBD2. Trimming at V came to 4 bases and at J to 3 bases, leaving 8 bases not matched to a gene. CDR1 and CDR2 (germline): SGHTA, FQGNSA. This CDR3 is built from 16 residues. This chain's CDR3 is CASSSRTSGGRYEQYF. CDR3 nucleotides: TGTGCCAGCAGCTCGAGAACTAGCGGGGGCCGCTACGAGCAGTACTTC.

As DNA, the CDR3 is TGTGCCATCGGGAAACTTAGCGGATACACAGATACGCAGTATTTT. This gives the protein CAIGKLSGYTDTQYF. The chain employs TRBV2 and TRBJ2-3; D is possibly TRBD2 (6 bases). This CDR3 contains 15 residues. The germline V and J ends were trimmed by 10 bases and 2 bases, with 19 bases remaining between them. Germline-derived CDR1 and CDR2 are SNHLY and FYNNEI.

The chain links TRBV9 to TRBJ2-1; 7 nucleotides agree with TRBD2. The germline CDR1 and CDR2 sequences are SGDLS and YYNGEE. This CDR3 spans 14 amino acids. Losses at the gene ends were 3 bases for V and 10 bases for J; bases not matched to a gene: 10. For the CDR3, the DNA is TGTGCCAGCAGCGCGGGCGGGGGAGGTCTAGAGCAGTTCTTC. Protein: CASSAGGGGLEQFF. The full variable domain, rest sourced from reference TRBV9 and TRBJ2-1, is DSGVTQTPKHLITATGQRVTLRCSPRSGDLSVYWYQQSLDQGLQFLIQYYNGEERAKGNILERFSAQQFPDLHSELNLSSLELGDSALYFCASSAGGGGLEQFFGPGTRLTVL.

This clone was seen more than once but under ten times. V and J are TRBV9 and TRBJ1-2, with D unresolved. V lost 0 bases and J 7 bases, leaving 10 bases between the germline ends. Germline CDR1 reads SGDLS; CDR2 reads YYNGEE. This CDR3 is built from 13 residues. The CDR3 loop reads CASSVAGRGGYTF. The DNA for the CDR3 is TGTGCCAGCAGCGTAGCGGGGAGAGGTGGCTACACCTTC.

V gene TRBV28 combines with J gene TRBJ2-5; 8 bases agree with TRBD1. V dropped 6 bases and J dropped 7; count of bases not matched to a gene: 16. CDR3 length equals 16 residues. Germline CDR1 and CDR2: MDHEN and SYDVKM. The CDR3 loop is CASSAQGAGLSRTQYF. CDR3 DNA sequence: TGTGCCAGCAGCGCGCAGGGGGCCGGATTATCTCGGACCCAGTACTTC.

V usage is TRBV5-1 and J usage is TRBJ2-5, with D maybe TRBD2 (5 bases). Trimming removed 4 bases from V and 7 bases from J, with 20 bases in between. This CDR3 comprises 15 residues. From germline, CDR1 is SGHRS and CDR2 YFSETQ. CDR3 in amino acids: CASSLPREPGGTQYF. The CDR3 nucleotides read TGCGCCAGCAGCCTCCCTAGGGAGCCTGGTGGGACCCAGTACTTC.

This clone was observed a handful of times. The chain links TRBV14 to TRBJ1-4; D ambiguous. Germline V gene lookup returns CDR1 SGHDN and CDR2 FVKESK. Trimming took off 5 bases at V and 6 bases at J, with 7 bases between the two ends. The CDR3 contains 12 residues. CDR3 protein: CASSSFDEKLFF. In nucleotides, the CDR3 is TGTGCCAGCAGCTCCTTCGATGAAAAACTGTTTTTT.

This clone has just one count. This rearrangement joins TRBV25-1 to TRBJ2-2, with 8 positions matching TRBD1. CDR3 length: 17 residues. V trimming: 6 bases; J trimming: 4 bases; junction bases outside the gene matches: 13. Looked up from germline, CDR1 is MGHDK and CDR2 is SYGVNS. The CDR3 loop reads CASRTPGQGIGTGELFF. CDR3 sequence (DNA): TGTGCCAGCAGGACTCCCGGACAGGGAATCGGCACCGGGGAGCTGTTTTTT.

This clone came up a few times. The chain joins TRBV5-1 to TRBJ2-1, with D possibly being TRBD2 (6 bases). The CDR3 is 16 amino acids. CDR1 and CDR2 (germline): SGHRS, YFSETQ. Trimming pared 2 bases from V and 3 bases from J, leaving 15 bases between. DNA for the CDR3: TGCGCCAGCAGCTTAGATTCGGGGGTCAGCTACAATGAGCAGTTCTTC. This sequence encodes CASSLDSGVSYNEQFF.